The TCR beta chain under discussion was sequenced for a study of PD-1 blockade in classical Hodgkin lymphoma. In regard to this clone: Its cognate antigen is unknown.

Some clones are missing from TCRdb's copy, which holds only in-frame ones; the method was immunoSEQ multiplex PCR. The sample includes 100,000 or so clones, about 92% of them seen just once. Overall study findings and caveats: Although disease activity or prior therapy may be involved, causes of the repertoire differences remain undefined. Those patients who began receiving nivolumab less than 1 year after ASCT had lower diversity, and they were excluded.

Sample time point: cycle 4 day 1 (C4D1), after 6 weeks of nivolumab. Every single patient, without exception, relapsed after autologous stem cell transplantation, and brentuximab vedotin exposure varied. This CDR3 region has 14 residues. V shed 6 bases and J shed 0 bases, with 10 bases lying between them. Germline values: CDR1 SNHLY, CDR2 FYNNEI. The rearrangement uses TRBV2 and TRBJ2-3; D gene uncertain. Sample: peripheral blood mononuclear cells (PBMCs), taken before the fourth cycle of nivolumab. This clonotype was sampled from a human donor with classical Hodgkin lymphoma. The CDR3 loop reads CASSKGTSTDTQYF. The DNA for the CDR3 is TGTGCCAGCAGCAAGGGTACTAGCACAGATACGCAGTATTTT.